This note documents a single TCR beta chain sequence. No antigen is known for it. It was with 60 Vbeta and 13 Jbeta primers that the PCR ran. Data came from immunoSEQ multiplex PCR; TCRdb stores just in-frame clones and leaves some out. The sample has roughly 93,000 clones, around three quarters seen once. These data are taken from a study of cytomegalovirus exposure and HLA in healthy donors. Study-wide results and caveats: Most of the TCR beta V segments (in an earlier analysis) were productive either about 87% or about 30% of the time.

Germline V CDR1 and CDR2: DFQATT, SNEGSKA (reference sequence). Trimming left V 3 bases short and J 10 bases short, with 9 bases between. The CDR3 is 10 amino acids. Sequenced input: PBMCs. The chain employs TRBV20-1 and TRBJ1-1, with unresolved D. The TCR sequence derives from a man aged 25 to 45 in good health and CMV-seronegative. The CDR3 nucleotides read TGCAGTGCTAGGTTAACAGTAGCTTTCTTT. It is translated as CSARLTVAFF.